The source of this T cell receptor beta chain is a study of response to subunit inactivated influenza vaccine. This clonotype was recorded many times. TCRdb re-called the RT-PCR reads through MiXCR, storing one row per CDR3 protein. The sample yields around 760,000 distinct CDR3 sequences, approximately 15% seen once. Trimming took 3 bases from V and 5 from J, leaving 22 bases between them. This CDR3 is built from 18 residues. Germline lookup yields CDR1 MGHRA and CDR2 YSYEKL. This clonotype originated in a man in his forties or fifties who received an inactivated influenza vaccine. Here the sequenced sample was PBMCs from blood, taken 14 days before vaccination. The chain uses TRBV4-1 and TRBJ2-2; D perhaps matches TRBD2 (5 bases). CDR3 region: CASSHSSLPSRRTGELFF. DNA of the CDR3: TGCGCCAGCAGCCATAGCAGCCTCCCTTCGAGGAGGACCGGGGAGCTGTTTTTT.